This T cell receptor (beta chain) was obtained from a study of control samples from healthy donors and cancer patients. V was clipped by 8 bases and J by 2 bases, with 14 bases between them. Germline values: CDR1 MDHEN, CDR2 SYDVKM. CDR3 length equals 14 residues. Produced via immunoSEQ multiplex PCR; TCRdb's table is partial and in-frame only. This table holds roughly 80,000 clones, roughly 91% found once. This chain links TRBV28 with TRBJ2-3, with TRBD2 as a possible D gene (6 bases). Sample: blood. The clonotype was recovered from a man between 50 and 59 years old in good health. The CDR3 loop reads CASRTGGITDTQYF. CDR3 DNA: TGTGCCAGCCGAACTGGAGGGATCACAGATACGCAGTATTTT.